Following are 15 T cell receptor beta chains from one sample sequenced in a study of blood T cell repertoires in COVID-19. Some clones are missing from TCRdb's copy, which holds only in-frame ones; the method was immunoSEQ multiplex PCR. The data contain approximately 150,000 clones, approximately 85% of them singletons. Source material: peripheral blood. These receptor sequences come from a man in his sixties with active or convalescent COVID-19.

This sequence joins TRBV6-4 and TRBJ2-1; 15 bases fit TRBD2. The J segment lost 4 bases and the V segment lost 6 bases, leaving 7 bases of the junction unmatched. The CDR3 extends over 17 amino acids. Germline values: CDR1 MRHNA, CDR2 SNTAGT. Written as DNA, the CDR3 is TGTGCCAGCAGCGCCGCAGGACTAGCGGGAGGGTACAATGAGCAGTTCTTC. It codes for CASSAAGLAGGYNEQFF.

The count of this clone is one. The J gene is TRBJ2-3, the V gene TRBV3-1 (or the pseudogene TRBV3-2); D might be TRBD2 (5 bases). The length of the CDR3 is 15 residues. Germline CDR1 and CDR2: LGHDT and YNNKEL (reference sequence). Trimming removed 4 bases at V and 5 bases at J, with 16 bases between. The CDR3 is CASSLRDREVDTQYF. CDR3 DNA: TGTGCCAGCAGCCTCCGGGATAGAGAAGTAGATACGCAGTATTTT.

This chain uses TRBV7-2 with TRBJ2-7; no definite D call. The germline CDR1 and CDR2 sequences are SGHTA and FQGNSA. V was shortened by 7 bases and J by 0 bases, with 4 bases between the two germline ends. The CDR3 has 11 amino acids. DNA for the CDR3: TGTGCCAGCACTAGCTCCTACGAGCAGTACTTC. Protein: CASTSSYEQYF.

The chain has TRBV7-2 and TRBJ1-1; a possible D gene is TRBD1 (6 bases). Per the germline V gene, CDR1 is SGHTA and CDR2 is FQGNSA. There are 13 residues in the CDR3. Trimming took 1 base from V and 9 from J, leaving 12 bases between them. The CDR3 region has the DNA TGTGCCAGCAGCTTAGGATCGACAGGACAAGCTTTCTTT. Residues: CASSLGSTGQAFF.

V usage is TRBV5-8 and J usage is TRBJ2-1, with 9 bases fitting TRBD1. The germline V gene has CDR1 SGHTS and CDR2 YDEGEE. V lost 6 bases and J lost 7; bases outside the gene matches: 5. The CDR3 is 13 residues long. The CDR3 coding sequence is TGTGCCAGCACCGGACAGGGGAGGAATGAGCAGTTCTTC. Translating it yields CASTGQGRNEQFF.

J is TRBJ1-6 and V is TRBV20-1; 11 nucleotides align to TRBD1. The V gene end was trimmed by 3 bases and the J gene end by 5 bases; junction bases not matched to a gene: 18. The CDR3 loop spans 20 amino acids. The germline V gene has CDR1 DFQATT and CDR2 SNEGSKA (reference sequence). This CDR3 reads CSASRPGTGGPGMDNSPLHF. CDR3 bases: TGCAGTGCTAGTCGCCCGGGGACAGGGGGTCCGGGGATGGATAATTCACCCCTCCACTTT.

This clone has just a few counts. This chain links TRBV28 with TRBJ1-6; D is unclear. Germline-derived CDR1 and CDR2 are MDHEN and SYDVKM. With 1 base removed from V and 6 bases from J, the gap between germline ends came to 19 bases. CDR3 length: 18 amino acids. The CDR3 loop reads CASSLSRGLGSINSPLHF. CDR3 nucleotide sequence: TGTGCCAGCAGTTTATCCCGGGGTCTGGGAAGCATTAATTCACCCCTCCACTTT.

The chain carries TRBV6-5 and TRBJ1-1, with D possibly being TRBD1 (6 bases). The V and J ends lost 6 bases and 7 bases respectively, with 12 bases between them. CDR3 length: 12 amino acids. Germline V gene sequence: CDR1 MNHEY, CDR2 SVGAGI. This CDR3 reads CASRWEGGEAFF. The DNA for the CDR3 is TGTGCCAGCAGGTGGGAGGGGGGTGAAGCTTTCTTT.

The rearrangement uses TRBV24-1 and TRBJ1-1; 7 nucleotides align to TRBD1. V shed 9 bases and J 2 bases; nucleotides not matched to a gene: 11. The CDR3 spans 15 residues. The germline CDR1 and CDR2 sequences are KGHDR and SFDVKD. CDR3 loop: CATETLGQPNTEAFF. The CDR3 region has the DNA TGTGCCACCGAGACCCTGGGACAGCCAAACACTGAAGCTTTCTTT.

This clone was recorded many times. V usage is TRBV5-1 and J usage is TRBJ1-1; 10 bases line up with TRBD1. The V gene end was trimmed by 4 bases and the J gene end by 1 base; junction bases not matched to a gene: 13. Germline-derived CDR1 and CDR2 are SGHRS and YFSETQ. The length of the CDR3 is 18 residues. The CDR3 region is CASSLYTGTGVSNTEAFF. In nucleotides, the CDR3 is TGCGCCAGCAGCCTTTACACCGGGACAGGGGTGTCGAACACTGAAGCTTTCTTT. Together with reference TRBV5-1 and TRBJ1-1, the CDR3 gives the full variable domain: KAGVTQTPRYLIKTRGQQVTLSCSPISGHRSVSWYQQTPGQGLQFLFEYFSETQRNKGNFPGRFSGRQFSNSRSEMNVSTLELGDSALYLCASSLYTGTGVSNTEAFFGQGTRLTVV.

The rearrangement joins TRBV6-2 or TRBV6-3 to TRBJ2-7; D gene uncertain. CDR1 is MNHEY, CDR2 SVGEGT, per germline. The CDR3 is 14 residues long. V lost 5 bases and J 6 bases, leaving 17 bases between the germline ends. CDR3 in amino acids: CASSDGPTPGEQYF. The CDR3 nucleotides are TGTGCCAGCAGTGACGGTCCTACGCCGGGCGAGCAGTACTTC.

The chain links TRBV5-4 to TRBJ2-1, with a possible D match to TRBD2 (6 bases). In germline, CDR1 is SGHNT, CDR2 YYREEE (reference sequence). CDR3 size: 13 residues. Trimming shortened V by 2 bases and J by 5 bases, and 8 bases separated the two germline ends. This CDR3 is CASSFGGNNEQFF. CDR3 DNA sequence: TGTGCCAGCAGCTTCGGCGGGAACAATGAGCAGTTCTTC.

The chain recombines TRBV13 with TRBJ2-7, with 7 bases fitting TRBD1. Trimming cost V 8 bases and J 9 bases; bases outside gene matches: 13. Germline CDR1 is PRHDT and CDR2 is FYEKMQ (reference sequence). CDR3 length: 13 amino acids. CDR3 sequence (DNA): TGTGCCAGCTCGACCCAGGGGGACCTGGGGCAGTACTTC. Its protein is CASSTQGDLGQYF.

This clone has just a few counts. The J gene is TRBJ1-2, the V gene TRBV6-1; tentative D call: TRBD1 (5 bases). CDR1 MNHNS and CDR2 SASEGT come from the germline V gene. CDR3 length: 16 residues. The V and J ends lost 2 bases and 6 bases respectively, with 19 bases between them. This CDR3 is CASSEFSRTSIHGYTF. The CDR3 bases are TGTGCCAGCAGTGAATTTAGTAGGACAAGCATACATGGCTACACCTTC.

This clone has just one count. The chain links TRBV5-1 to TRBJ2-7; 13 positions match TRBD2. Unmatched junction bases numbered 6, after V lost 0 bases and J lost 6 bases. CDR1 is SGHRS and CDR2 is YFSETQ in the germline V gene. The CDR3 contains 16 residues. CDR3 in amino acids: CASSLGGTSGASEQYF. Written as DNA, the CDR3 is TGCGCCAGCAGCTTGGGAGGGACTAGCGGGGCCTCCGAGCAGTACTTC.